The 7 T cell receptor beta chains reported below all come from one sample, sequenced in a study of shared clonotypes between healthy human individuals. Produced via immunoSEQ multiplex PCR; TCRdb's table is partial and in-frame only. The table records 550,000 to 850,000 clones, 72% of them present only once. Sequenced material: memory CD4+ T cells sorted from blood. The subset here: CD45RA-negative fraction. The receptor set was obtained from a woman in her thirties in good health.

The V gene is TRBV6-1, the J gene TRBJ2-3; TRBD1 aligns across 7 bases. Germline loops: CDR1 MNHNS, CDR2 SASEGT. V gave up 2 bases and J gave up 4 bases; unmatched junction bases: 6. The CDR3 loop spans 15 amino acids. The CDR3 nucleotides are TGTGCCAGCAGTGAAACCAGACAGGGTCCAGATACGCAGTATTTT. Amino acid sequence: CASSETRQGPDTQYF.

The gene calls are TRBV5-1 and TRBJ1-2; a possible D gene is TRBD1 (5 bases). V lost 3 bases and J lost 5, with 17 bases in between. The CDR3 extends over 15 amino acids. CDR1 SGHRS and CDR2 YFSETQ come from the germline V gene. The CDR3 DNA reads TGCGCCAGCAGCTCCGGGACCTCCGTTGGGTATGGCTACACCTTC. This encodes CASSSGTSVGYGYTF.

About this clone itself: Other DNA sequences in this specimen translate into the identical CDR3. V gene TRBV15 combines with J gene TRBJ1-4; D unresolved. The CDR3 length is 11 residues. V lost 6 bases and J lost 5, with 4 bases in between. CDR1 is LNHNV, CDR2 YYDKDF, per germline (reference sequence). The CDR3 DNA is TGTGCCACCAGTCAGAATGAAAAACTGTTTTTT. This translates into CATSQNEKLFF.

This rearrangement joins TRBV6-5 to TRBJ1-6; D is ambiguous. This CDR3 spans 15 amino acids. Germline CDR1 reads MNHEY; CDR2 reads SVGAGI. Trimming removed 0 bases at V and 5 bases at J, with 8 bases between. CDR3: CASSYSAANNSPLHF. CDR3 in DNA: TGTGCCAGCAGTTACTCTGCCGCCAATAATTCACCCCTCCACTTT.

The chain is built from TRBV5-1 and TRBJ2-3; a possible D gene is TRBD1 (5 bases). The CDR3 has 13 residues. Germline V CDR1 and CDR2: SGHRS, YFSETQ. Trimming pared 2 bases from V and 5 bases from J, leaving 9 bases between. The CDR3 spells CASSLIQGDTQYF. CDR3 nucleotide sequence: TGCGCCAGCAGCTTAATCCAGGGAGATACGCAGTATTTT.

This chain joins TRBV7-8 and TRBJ2-1, with D perhaps matching TRBD2 (7 bases). This CDR3 has 17 residues. Trimming shortened V by 5 bases and J by 9 bases, and 26 bases separated the two germline ends. The germline CDR1 and CDR2 sequences are SGHVS and FQNEAQ. CDR3 sequence reads: CASSLTGGQLATVEQFF. CDR3 in DNA: TGTGCCAGCAGCCTAACCGGGGGGCAACTAGCGACGGTTGAGCAGTTCTTC.

Only a few counts were recorded for this clone. At the DNA level, this CDR3 is encoded by other sequences in the same sample as well. This chain joins TRBV5-1 and TRBJ2-1; 8 bases align to TRBD2. This CDR3 is built from 15 residues. CDR1 is SGHRS and CDR2 is YFSETQ in the germline V gene. Germline trimming cut 0 bases from V and 3 bases from J; bases unmatched to any gene: 2. The CDR3 loop reads CASSLDSGSYNEQFF. CDR3 DNA: TGCGCCAGCAGCTTGGACAGCGGGAGCTACAATGAGCAGTTCTTC.